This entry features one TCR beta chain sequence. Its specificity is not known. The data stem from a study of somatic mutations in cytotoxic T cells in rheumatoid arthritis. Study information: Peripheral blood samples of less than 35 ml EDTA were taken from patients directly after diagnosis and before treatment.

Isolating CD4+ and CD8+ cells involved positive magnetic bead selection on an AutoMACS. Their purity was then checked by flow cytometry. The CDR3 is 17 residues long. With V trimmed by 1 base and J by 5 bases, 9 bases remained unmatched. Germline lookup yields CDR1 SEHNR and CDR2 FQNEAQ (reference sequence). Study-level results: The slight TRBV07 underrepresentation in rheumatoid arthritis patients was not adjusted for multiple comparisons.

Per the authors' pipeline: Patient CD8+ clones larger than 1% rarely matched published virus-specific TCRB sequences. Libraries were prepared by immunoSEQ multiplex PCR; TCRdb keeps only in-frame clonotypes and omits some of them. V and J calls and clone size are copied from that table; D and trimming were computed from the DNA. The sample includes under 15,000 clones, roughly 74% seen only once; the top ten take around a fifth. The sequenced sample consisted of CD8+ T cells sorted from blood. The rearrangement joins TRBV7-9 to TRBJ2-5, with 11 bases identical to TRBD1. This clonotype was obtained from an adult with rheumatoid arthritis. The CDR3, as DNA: TGTGCCAGCAGCTTAGTGGGACAGGGGGTTTCGTGGGAGACCCAGTACTTC. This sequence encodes CASSLVGQGVSWETQYF.